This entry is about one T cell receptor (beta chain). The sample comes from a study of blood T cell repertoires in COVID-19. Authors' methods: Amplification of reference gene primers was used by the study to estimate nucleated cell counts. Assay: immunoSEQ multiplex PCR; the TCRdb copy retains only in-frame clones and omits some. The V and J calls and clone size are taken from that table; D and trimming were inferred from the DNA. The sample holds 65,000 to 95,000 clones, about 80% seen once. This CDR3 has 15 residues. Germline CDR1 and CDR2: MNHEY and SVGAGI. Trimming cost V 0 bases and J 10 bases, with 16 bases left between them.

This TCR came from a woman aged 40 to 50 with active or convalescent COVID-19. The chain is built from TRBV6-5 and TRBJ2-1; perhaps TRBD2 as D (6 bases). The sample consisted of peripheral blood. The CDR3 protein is CASSYSGGVSWEQFF. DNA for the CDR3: TGTGCCAGCAGTTACTCGGGCGGGGTATCGTGGGAGCAGTTCTTC.